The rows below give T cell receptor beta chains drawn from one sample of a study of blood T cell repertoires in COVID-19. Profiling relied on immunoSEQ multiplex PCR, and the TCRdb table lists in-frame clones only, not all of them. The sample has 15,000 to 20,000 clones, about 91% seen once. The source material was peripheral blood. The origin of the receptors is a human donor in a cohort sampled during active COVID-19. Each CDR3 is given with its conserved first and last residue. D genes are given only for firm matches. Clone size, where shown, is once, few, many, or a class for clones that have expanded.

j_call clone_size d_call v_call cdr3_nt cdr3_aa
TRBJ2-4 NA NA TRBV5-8 TGTGCCAGCAAGACCGGACAGTCCGCTGACATTCAGTACTTC CASKTGQSADIQYF
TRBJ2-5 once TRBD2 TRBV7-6 TGTGCCAGCAGCACGACTAGCGGGAGGGCCATAGAGACCCAGTACTTC CASSTTSGRAIETQYF
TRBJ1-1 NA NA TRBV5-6 TGTGCCAGCGACCGGGGTGGAACTGAAGCTTTCTTT CASDRGGTEAFF
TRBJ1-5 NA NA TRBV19 TGTGCCAGTAGTATAATATGGCAGGCCAGCAATCAGCCCCAGCATTTT CASSIIWQASNQPQHF
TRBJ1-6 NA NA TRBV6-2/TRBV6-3 TGTGCCAGCAGTTACTTCGGGGAGTCACCCCTCCACTTT CASSYFGESPLHF
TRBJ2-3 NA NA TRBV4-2 TGTGCCAGCAGCCAAGGCCCCGGGACACGGGGTTTAGGAGATACGCAGTATTTT CASSQGPGTRGLGDTQYF
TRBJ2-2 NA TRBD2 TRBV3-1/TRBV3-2 TGTGCCAGCAGCCGAGAGCGGGGTAATTTCGGGGAGCTGTTTTTT CASSRERGNFGELFF
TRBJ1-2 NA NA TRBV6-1 TGTGCCAGCAGTGAAGATGGGGGCATTAACTATGGCTACACCTTC CASSEDGGINYGYTF
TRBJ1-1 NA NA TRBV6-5 TGTGCCACCCATGGACGGGGGGGGCAGACTGAAGCTTTCTTT CATHGRGGQTEAFF
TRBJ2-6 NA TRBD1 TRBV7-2 TGTGCCAGCAGCCATCGGACAGGGGGGGTTCCTGGGGCCAACGTCCTGACTTTC CASSHRTGGVPGANVLTF
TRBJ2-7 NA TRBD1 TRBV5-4 TGTGCCAGCAGCTTGACCTCAGGACAGGGTCGCTACGAGCAGTACTTC CASSLTSGQGRYEQYF
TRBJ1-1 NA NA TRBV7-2 TGTGCCAGCAGCTTAATATTCAGGGACACTGAAGCTTTCTTT CASSLIFRDTEAFF
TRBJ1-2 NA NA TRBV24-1 TGTGCCACCAGTGATGGTTACAGCCGTTCTAACTATGGCTACACCTTC CATSDGYSRSNYGYTF
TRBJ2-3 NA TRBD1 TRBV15 TGTGCCACCAGCCAGGACAGGGGGCTTAGAGATACGCAGTATTTT CATSQDRGLRDTQYF
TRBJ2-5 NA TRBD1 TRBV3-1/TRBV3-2 TGTGCCAGCAGCCAAGTCGGGACAGACCAAGAGACCCAGTACTTC CASSQVGTDQETQYF
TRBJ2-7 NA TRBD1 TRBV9 TGTGCCAGCAGCCCCGGGACAGGGTCCTACGAGCAGTACTTC CASSPGTGSYEQYF
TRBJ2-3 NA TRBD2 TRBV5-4 TGTGCCAGCAGCTTGAGTCTAGCGGGGACTGATACGCAGTATTTT CASSLSLAGTDTQYF
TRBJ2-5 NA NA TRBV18 TGTGCCAGCTCACTCTCACTCCGGGAGACCCAGTACTTC CASSLSLRETQYF
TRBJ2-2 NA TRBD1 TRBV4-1 TGCGCCAGCACTGGGCAGGGGGCGTCCGGGGAGCTGTTTTTT CASTGQGASGELFF
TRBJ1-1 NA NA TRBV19 TGTGCCAGTAGTATCCTACATTTGGGGGACTTTCTAGGGAACACTGAAGCTTTCTTT CASSILHLGDFLGNTEAFF
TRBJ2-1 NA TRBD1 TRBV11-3 TGTGCCAGCAGCACGCGACGGGACAGCTCCTACAATGAGCAGTTCTTC CASSTRRDSSYNEQFF
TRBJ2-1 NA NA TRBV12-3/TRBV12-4 TGTGCCAGCAGAGGCCGGGACTTCTTCAGGCAGTTCTTC CASRGRDFFRQFF
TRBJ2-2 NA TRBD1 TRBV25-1 TGTGCCAGCGGGGGGACAGGGAACACCGGGGAGCTGTTTTTT CASGGTGNTGELFF
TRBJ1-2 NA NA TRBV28 TGTGCCAGCAGTTTAGGCCAGTTTTATGGCTACACCTTC CASSLGQFYGYTF
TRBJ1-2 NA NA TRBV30 TGTGCCTGGGCCAGGGTCGATCTTAGGTACGGTGGCTACACCTTC CAWARVDLRYGGYTF
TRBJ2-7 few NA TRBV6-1 TGTGCCAGCAGTGAAGTCCAGGGAGGTGTCCACTTC CASSEVQGGVHF
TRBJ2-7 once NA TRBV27 TGTGCCAGCAGTTGGGCAGTATTCCACGAGCAGTACTTC CASSWAVFHEQYF
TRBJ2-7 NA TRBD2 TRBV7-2 TGTGCCAGCAGCTTAGTCAGCGGGATCGACGAGCAGTACTTC CASSLVSGIDEQYF
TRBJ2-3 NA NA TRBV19 TGTGCCAGTAGTATCGCGGATACGCAGTATTTT CASSIADTQYF
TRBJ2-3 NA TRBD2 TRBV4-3 TGCGCCAGCAGCCAAGAACCTAGCGGGAGACGAGGGGATACGCAGTATTTT CASSQEPSGRRGDTQYF
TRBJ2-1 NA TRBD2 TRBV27 TGTGCCAGCAGTTTACGACCCCCTTGGGCGGGAGGAATGAATGAGCAGTTCTTC CASSLRPPWAGGMNEQFF
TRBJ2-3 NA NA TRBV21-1 TGTGCCAGTCCCAGCGGGGGGCCTGATTGCACAGATACGCAGTATTTT CASPSGGPDCTDTQYF
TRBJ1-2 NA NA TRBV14 TGTGCCAGCAGCCCGCTGGGGGGGACGAACTATGGCTACACCTTC CASSPLGGTNYGYTF
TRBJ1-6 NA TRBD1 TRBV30 TGTGCCTGGGGGACAGCTAATTCACCCCTCCACTTT CAWGTANSPLHF
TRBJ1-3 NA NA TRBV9 TGTGCCAGCAGCGTAGGGGAGGCCTCTGGAAACACCATATATTTT CASSVGEASGNTIYF
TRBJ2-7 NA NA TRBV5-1 TGCGCCAGCAGCGCGGCAGGGAAAGGCTACGAGCAGTACTTC CASSAAGKGYEQYF
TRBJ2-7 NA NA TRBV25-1 TGTGCCAGCAGTGAAGGAGGAAATCGGTACGAGCAGTACTTC CASSEGGNRYEQYF
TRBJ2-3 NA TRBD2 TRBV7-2 TGTGCCAGCAGCTTGCTAGCGGTTACTAGCACAGATACGCAGTATTTT CASSLLAVTSTDTQYF
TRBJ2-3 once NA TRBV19 TGTGCCAGTAGTAGAGACCCTCAAGGCGGGAACACAGATACGCAGTATTTT CASSRDPQGGNTDTQYF
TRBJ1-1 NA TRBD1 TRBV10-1 TGCGCCAGCAGTGGAACAGGGGCTGAAGCTTTCTTT CASSGTGAEAFF
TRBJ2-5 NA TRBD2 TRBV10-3 TGTGCCATCCGAGCTAGCGGGTTGAGCGAGACCCAGTACTTC CAIRASGLSETQYF
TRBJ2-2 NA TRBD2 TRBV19 TGTGCCAGTAGTATAGCCCCCGGAGGCGGGGGGGGGACGAACACCGGGGAGCTGTTTTTT CASSIAPGGGGGTNTGELFF
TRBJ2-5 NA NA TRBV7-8 TGTGCCAGCAGCTTAATAACAGTCCAAGAGACCCAGTACTTC CASSLITVQETQYF
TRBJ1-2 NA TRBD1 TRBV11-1 TGTGCCAGCAGCAAGCGACAGGGGACGCTCTATGGCTACACCTTC CASSKRQGTLYGYTF
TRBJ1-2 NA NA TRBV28 TGTGCCAGCAGCCTGGGGGGCTATGGCTACACCTTC CASSLGGYGYTF
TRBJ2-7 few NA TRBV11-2 TGTGCCAGCAGCTTAGACAGGGTGGCCGACGAGCAGTACTTC CASSLDRVADEQYF
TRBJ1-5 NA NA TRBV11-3 TGTGCCAGCAGCTATACACAGGGAAAGTCGAGCAATCAGCCCCAGCATTTT CASSYTQGKSSNQPQHF
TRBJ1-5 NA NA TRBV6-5 TGTGCCAGCAATCCAGGGGTGGCCAATCAGCCCCAGCATTTT CASNPGVANQPQHF
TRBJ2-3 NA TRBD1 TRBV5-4 TGTGCCAGCAGCTTGAGCAGGGGGCTATACACAGATACGCAGTATTTT CASSLSRGLYTDTQYF
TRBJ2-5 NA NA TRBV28 TGTGCCAGCAGTCCATTTATGAGGGGGAGACAAGAGACCCAGTACTTC CASSPFMRGRQETQYF
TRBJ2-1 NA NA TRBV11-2 TGTGCCAGCAGCCCGAGGTACAATGAGCAGTTCTTC CASSPRYNEQFF
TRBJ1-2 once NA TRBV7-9 TGTGCCAGCAGCCCCCCGACAGGACCTAACTATGGCTACACCTTC CASSPPTGPNYGYTF
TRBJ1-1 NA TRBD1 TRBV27 TGTGCCAGCAGTGGGACAGGGGTTGCGGATACTGAAGCTTTCTTT CASSGTGVADTEAFF
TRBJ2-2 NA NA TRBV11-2 TGTGCCTGTCGACGCGGGAAGTCAATTAACACCGGGGAGCTGTTTTTT CACRRGKSINTGELFF
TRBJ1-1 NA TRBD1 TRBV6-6 TGTGCCAGCAGCCCCCACGACAGGGAAACTGAAGCTTTCTTT CASSPHDRETEAFF
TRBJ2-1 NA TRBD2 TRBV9 TGTGCCAGCAGCCCGGGACTAGCAGAACACAATGAGCAGTTCTTC CASSPGLAEHNEQFF
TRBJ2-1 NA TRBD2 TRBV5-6 TGTGCCAGCAGCCCTAGCGGGGGGCGAGTCTCCTACAATGAGCAGTTCTTC CASSPSGGRVSYNEQFF
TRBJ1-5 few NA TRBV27 TGTGCCAGCAGCGTGACAGGACGGCATCAGCCCCAGCATTTT CASSVTGRHQPQHF
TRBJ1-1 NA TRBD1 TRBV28 TGTGCCAGCAGTTACCACCGACAGGGACCTAACACTGAAGCTTTCTTT CASSYHRQGPNTEAFF
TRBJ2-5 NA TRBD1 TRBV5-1 TGCGCCAGCAGCCAAGGGACAGCCCAAGAGACCCAGTACTTC CASSQGTAQETQYF